A single sample is the source of the 15 T cell receptor beta chains below, sequenced in a study of CD8 T cells in Susac syndrome. RNA totalling roughly 0.45 to 1 ug underwent reverse transcription with random hexamers. Each CDR3 protein gets one entry after TCRdb re-called the immunoSEQ multiplex PCR reads with MiXCR. The table has roughly 160,000 distinct CDR3 sequences, around 95% seen once. The material sequenced was CD4+ T cells from PBMCs. The receptor set was obtained from a human donor with Susac syndrome.

This chain links TRBV9 with TRBJ1-2; D is perhaps TRBD1 (6 bases). The CDR3 length is 14 residues. CDR1 is SGDLS and CDR2 is YYNGEE in the germline V gene. V dropped 4 bases and J dropped 4 bases, with 14 bases sitting between them. The CDR3 loop is CASSYDRTGYGYTF. The CDR3 DNA reads TGTGCCAGCAGCTATGACAGGACCGGCTATGGCTACACCTTC. Supplemented by reference TRBV9 and TRBJ1-2, the full variable domain reads DSGVTQTPKHLITATGQRVTLRCSPRSGDLSVYWYQQSLDQGLQFLIQYYNGEERAKGNILERFSAQQFPDLHSELNLSSLELGDSALYFCASSYDRTGYGYTFGSGTRLTVV.

The chain couples TRBV12-3 or TRBV12-4 to TRBJ2-7; TRBD2 matches at 7 bases. V gave up 8 bases and J gave up 6 bases; unmatched junction bases: 13. The CDR3 spans 14 residues. The CDR3 coding sequence is TGTGCCAGCCGCTCTCCCGGGAGGCGAGGCGAGCAGTACTTC. As protein: CASRSPGRRGEQYF.

This clonotype was seen only once. This sequence joins TRBV20-1 and TRBJ2-3; D perhaps matches TRBD1 (5 bases). CDR1 DFQATT and CDR2 SNEGSKA come from the germline V gene (reference sequence). V lost 5 bases to trimming and J lost 2 bases, with 11 bases between them. CDR3 size: 13 residues. The chain's CDR3 is CSALDRHTDTQYF. The CDR3 nucleotides read TGCAGTGCTCTCGACAGACACACAGATACGCAGTATTTT.

This chain joins TRBV29-1 and TRBJ1-1, with a weak D call TRBD1 (6 bases). CDR3 length equals 12 residues. Per the germline V gene, CDR1 is SQVTM and CDR2 is ANQGSEA. V gave up 4 bases and J gave up 5 bases, with 11 bases separating them. The DNA of the CDR3 is TGCAGCGTTGCCGGGGGGGCTACTGAAGCTTTCTTT. Translation gives CSVAGGATEAFF. The variable domain in full, with the rest retrieved from reference TRBV29-1 and TRBJ1-1, is SAVISQKPSRDICQRGTSLTIQCQVDSQVTMMFWYRQQPGQSLTLIATANQGSEATYESGFVIDKFPISRPNLTFSTLTVSNMSPEDSSIYLCSVAGGATEAFFGQGTRLTVV.

The V call is TRBV2, the J call TRBJ2-7; D tentatively reads TRBD1 or TRBD2 (5 bases each). This CDR3 is built from 12 residues. The germline V gene encodes CDR1 SNHLY and CDR2 FYNNEI. The V gene lost 10 bases and the J gene lost 3 bases, with 13 bases spanning the gap. The chain's CDR3 is CATSGTDYEQYV. CDR3 DNA: TGTGCCACCTCCGGGACGGACTACGAGCAGTACGTC.

The chain employs TRBV9 and TRBJ2-3; a weak D match, TRBD2 (6 bases). The length of the CDR3 is 16 residues. The V gene's germline CDR1 is SGDLS and CDR2 YYNGEE. V was trimmed by 4 bases and J by 2 bases, leaving 17 bases between them. CDR3 nucleotide sequence: TGTGCCAGCAGCACCGAGACTAGGGCTAACACAGATACGCAGTATTTT. Translated: CASSTETRANTDTQYF. Complete variable domain (other parts from reference TRBV9 and TRBJ2-3): DSGVTQTPKHLITATGQRVTLRCSPRSGDLSVYWYQQSLDQGLQFLIQYYNGEERAKGNILERFSAQQFPDLHSELNLSSLELGDSALYFCASSTETRANTDTQYFGPGTRLTVL.

This chain uses TRBV15 with TRBJ2-4, with a tentative D call TRBD1 (5 bases). The ends were cut back, 0 bases at V and 1 base at J, with 19 bases in the middle. This CDR3 is built from 19 residues. Per the germline V gene, CDR1 is LNHNV and CDR2 is YYDKDF (reference sequence). The CDR3 sequence is CATSRDVIGRQIAKNIQYF. CDR3 coding DNA: TGTGCCACCAGCAGAGATGTGATTGGTAGACAGATCGCCAAAAACATTCAGTACTTC.

The V and J genes are TRBV29-1 and TRBJ2-1; 9 nucleotides agree with TRBD2. Trimming removed 7 bases from V and 3 bases from J; junction bases left unmatched: 10. The germline gives CDR1 SQVTM, CDR2 ANQGSEA. The length of the CDR3 is 15 residues. The CDR3 protein is CSGASAGGSYNEQFF. The CDR3 DNA reads TGCAGCGGGGCTTCAGCGGGAGGTAGCTACAATGAGCAGTTCTTC.

This chain joins TRBV30 and TRBJ2-6; D assignment may be TRBD1 or TRBD2 (5 bases each). V lost 3 bases and J 0 bases, leaving 18 bases between the germline ends. The CDR3 is 18 residues long. Germline CDR1 and CDR2: GTSNPN and SVGIG (reference sequence). The CDR3 coding sequence is TGTGCCTGGAGGGCTGCGGGCAGGGCCAGCTCTGGGGCCAACGTCCTGACTTTC. This sequence encodes CAWRAAGRASSGANVLTF. Combining the CDR3 with reference TRBV30 and TRBJ2-6 gives the whole variable domain SQTIHQWPATLVQPVGSPLSLECTVEGTSNPNLYWYRQAAGRGLQLLFYSVGIGQISSEVPQNLSASRPQDRQFILSSKKLLLSDSGFYLCAWRAAGRASSGANVLTFGAGSRLTVL.

The rearrangement uses TRBV7-9 and TRBJ2-7; D is unresolved. The CDR3 has 15 residues. The V end was cut by 1 base, the J end by 5 bases, with 15 bases between. Germline-derived CDR1 and CDR2 are SEHNR and FQNEAQ (reference sequence). CDR3 sequence (DNA): TGTGCCAGCAGCTTAGGGGCAGAATACCCCAACGAGCAGTACTTC. Protein sequence: CASSLGAEYPNEQYF.

The V call is TRBV9, the J call TRBJ2-7, with D unclear. The CDR3 is made up of 13 amino acids. The germline CDR1 and CDR2 sequences are SGDLS and YYNGEE. Trimming took off 4 bases at V and 4 bases at J, with 12 bases between the two ends. Here the CDR3 reads CASSPQTEYEQYV. The DNA of the CDR3 is TGTGCCAGCAGCCCGCAAACAGAATACGAGCAGTACGTC.

The V gene is TRBV5-1, the J gene TRBJ2-2, with D possibly TRBD2 on 7 matching bases. The V end was cut by 7 bases, the J end by 7 bases, with 20 bases between. There are 15 residues in the CDR3. Germline V gene sequence: CDR1 SGHRS, CDR2 YFSETQ. The CDR3 sequence is CASSKRGGESGELFF. The DNA of the CDR3 is TGCGCCAGCTCCAAGAGGGGGGGCGAAAGCGGGGAGCTGTTTTTT.

This clonotype was observed a single time. The gene calls are TRBV5-1 and TRBJ2-5; perhaps TRBD2 as D (6 bases). CDR3 length: 16 amino acids. The V gene's germline CDR1 is SGHRS and CDR2 YFSETQ. V dropped 2 bases and J dropped 4 bases, with 18 bases sitting between them. The CDR3 reads CASSFGGRSSGETQYF. The CDR3 nucleotides are TGCGCCAGCAGCTTTGGAGGGCGGAGCAGCGGAGAGACCCAGTACTTC.

The gene calls are TRBV2 and TRBJ2-1, with D possibly being TRBD1 or TRBD2 (5 bases each). The CDR3 is made up of 13 amino acids. The germline gives CDR1 SNHLY, CDR2 FYNNEI. V was cut by 4 bases and J by 8 bases, with 12 bases left in between. CDR3 in DNA: TGTGCCAGCAGTGGGGAGAGGGGACATGAGCAGTTCTTC. This codes for CASSGERGHEQFF. Drawing the rest from reference TRBV2 and TRBJ2-1, the complete variable domain is EPEVTQTPSHQVTQMGQEVILRCVPISNHLYFYWYRQILGQKVEFLVSFYNNEISEKSEIFDDQFSVERPDGSNFTLKIRSTKLEDSAMYFCASSGERGHEQFFGPGTRLTVL.

The chain employs TRBV18 and TRBJ1-4, with D maybe TRBD1 (6 bases). Trimming left V 1 base short and J 8 bases short, with 14 bases between. The CDR3 length is 15 residues. Germline CDR1 and CDR2: KGHSH and LQKENI. The chain's CDR3 is CASSPRETGGEKLFF. CDR3 DNA: TGTGCCAGCTCACCACGAGAGACAGGTGGCGAAAAACTGTTTTTT.